These 3 T cell receptor beta chains were sequenced from one sample in a study of T cell repertoires in cytomegalovirus infection. TCRdb reprocessed the reads via MiXCR and lists one record per CDR3 protein. The table lists around 300,000 distinct CDR3 sequences, approximately 22% of them singletons. Their antigen targets remain unknown. Material: cultured PBMCs, obtained from culture after CMV antigen stimulation. The receptors originated from a human donor in good health (CMV status not recorded). Some clones in this sample may be carry-over from other donors' samples.

The V and J genes are TRBV2 and TRBJ2-5; TRBD2 matches 13 bases. This CDR3 has 15 residues. Germline CDR1 SNHLY, CDR2 FYNNEI. The V and J ends lost 8 bases and 2 bases, in that order; junction bases with no gene match: 5. The CDR3 loop is CASGGTSGNQETQYF. The CDR3 coding sequence is TGTGCCAGCGGTGGGACTAGCGGGAATCAAGAGACCCAGTACTTC.

J is TRBJ1-6 and V is TRBV27; 8 bases are a match to TRBD1. Per the germline V gene, CDR1 is MNHEY and CDR2 is SMNVEV (reference sequence). The CDR3 has 17 residues. The trim removed 2 bases at V and 8 bases at J, leaving 11 bases unmatched. Here the CDR3 DNA reads TGTGCCAGCAGTTTAATCCCTCCGGGACAGGCGTATTCACCCCTCCACTTT. It specifies CASSLIPPGQAYSPLHF.

The V and J genes are TRBV4-3 and TRBJ2-2, with 8 bases fitting TRBD2. Per the germline V gene, CDR1 is LGHNA and CDR2 is YSLEER. The CDR3 covers 14 residues. V was pared by 7 bases and J by 4 bases, with 5 bases of the junction left unmatched. This CDR3 is CASNSGSSTGELFF. The CDR3 bases are TGCGCCAGCAACAGCGGGAGTTCCACCGGGGAGCTGTTTTTT.